This T cell receptor beta chain was captured by sequencing in a study of blood T cells in healthy people across ages. Study-level findings and limits: Donor CMV status, an unknown factor, possibly confounded changes in expanded clonotypes. Diversity was higher, and naive CD4+ cells more numerous, in long-lived donors than in aged donors. With naive T cell percentage, TCR beta diversity showed a strong correlation.

Together with a sample-barcoded 5' primer, a J-beta primer mix was included in a second PCR lasting about 6 to 12 cycles. TCRdb independently ran MiXCR on the 5' RACE reads; one entry per CDR3 protein. The sample contains 1.8 million or so distinct CDR3 sequences, about two fifths of which appear only once. Notes on this clonotype: Its antigen is not known.

After removal of 8 bases from V and 2 bases from J, the junction contained 4 bases not matched to a gene. This CDR3 comprises 13 residues. Germline V CDR1 and CDR2: SQVTM, ANQGSEA. The TCR sequence derives from a human donor in good health. The rearrangement uses TRBV29-1 and TRBJ2-7; 12 nucleotides line up with TRBD2. Sequencing was carried out using blood. The CDR3 sequence: CSIRLAGAYEQYF. DNA of the CDR3: TGCAGCATTCGACTAGCGGGGGCCTACGAGCAGTACTTC.